This T cell receptor (beta chain) originates from a study of blood T cell repertoires in COVID-19. On the study more broadly: Sites across the United States, Italy and Spain contributed samples from acute and convalescent COVID-19. The analysed material was cDNA or gDNA that came from T cells, B-cell-depleted T cells, or PBMCs.

This table comes from immunoSEQ multiplex PCR, and its TCRdb copy is limited to in-frame clones, with some not included. The data hold 130,000 to 150,000 clones, with more than 75% observed a single time. The CDR3 length is 17 residues. V was pared by 0 bases and J by 3 bases, with 7 bases of the junction left unmatched. Germline assignment: CDR1 MGHRA and CDR2 YSYEKL. Sequences were obtained from peripheral blood. The rearrangement links TRBV4-1 to TRBJ2-3; 9 bases align to TRBD1. This TCR came from a man in his sixties with acute or convalescent COVID-19. The CDR3 DNA reads TGCGCCAGCAGCCAAGACCCCCGGGACAGGGTTACAGATACGCAGTATTTT. Translating it yields CASSQDPRDRVTDTQYF.